Included here is one T cell receptor (beta chain) sequence, with context. From germline, CDR1 is SNHLY and CDR2 FYNNEI. Trimming removed 7 bases at V and 3 bases at J, with 18 bases between. The CDR3 runs 15 residues. The data belong to a study of blood T cell repertoires in COVID-19. Looking at the study overall: The samples span acute and convalescent COVID-19 from the United States, Italy and Spain. T cells, B-cell-depleted T cells, or PBMCs provided the cDNA or gDNA that served as material.

In the original processing: Cell counts per sample came from amplifying reference gene primers. The assay was immunoSEQ multiplex PCR, and TCRdb's table has in-frame clones only and misses some. D and trimming come from the DNA, and the V and J calls and clone size come from that table. The sample lists approximately 100,000 clones, around nine tenths occurring once. The gene calls are TRBV2 and TRBJ1-1; perhaps TRBD1 as D (5 bases). This sequence was found in a human donor in a cohort sampled during active COVID-19. Sequenced input: peripheral blood. This chain's CDR3 is CASTQRAGPDTEAFF. CDR3 nucleotide sequence: TGTGCCAGCACCCAAAGGGCAGGGCCCGACACTGAAGCTTTCTTT.